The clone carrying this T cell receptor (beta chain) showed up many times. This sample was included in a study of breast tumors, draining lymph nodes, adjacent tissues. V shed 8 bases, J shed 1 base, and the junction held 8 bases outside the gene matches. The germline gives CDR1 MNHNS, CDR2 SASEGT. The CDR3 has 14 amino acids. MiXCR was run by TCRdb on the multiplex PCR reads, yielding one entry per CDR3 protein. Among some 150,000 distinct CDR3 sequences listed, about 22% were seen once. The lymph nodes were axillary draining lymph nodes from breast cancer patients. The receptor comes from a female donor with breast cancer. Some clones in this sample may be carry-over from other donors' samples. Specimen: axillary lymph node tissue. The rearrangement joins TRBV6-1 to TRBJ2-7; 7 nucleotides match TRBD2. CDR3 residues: CASGPLAASYEQYF. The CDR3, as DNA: TGTGCCAGCGGCCCCCTAGCGGCTTCCTACGAGCAGTACTTC.